Each of the 2 T cell receptor beta chains below was sequenced from the same sample in a study of blood T cells in healthy people across ages. Through a sample-barcoded 5' primer and a J-beta primer mix, a second PCR was run for 7 to 11 cycles. TCRdb re-called the 5' RACE reads through MiXCR, storing one row per CDR3 protein. The table includes 650,000 to 900,000 distinct CDR3 sequences, 62% detected once. The source material was blood. The receptor set was obtained from a man aged 25 to 45 in good health.

This clonotype was seen once. V and J are TRBV20-1 and TRBJ2-5, with D perhaps matching TRBD1 or TRBD2 (5 bases each). The germline CDR1 and CDR2 sequences are DFQATT and SNEGSKA (reference sequence). This CDR3 contains 14 residues. Trimming removed 5 bases from V and 4 bases from J, with 17 bases in between. The chain's CDR3 is CSAERTGPGETQYF. As DNA, the CDR3 is TGCAGTGCTGAACGAACGGGGCCAGGAGAGACCCAGTACTTC.

This clonotype appeared a few times. The V gene is TRBV7-3, the J gene TRBJ1-1, with a possible D match to TRBD1 (5 bases). V was pared by 5 bases and J by 7 bases, with 17 bases between. CDR1 SGHTA and CDR2 FQGTGA come from the germline V gene. CDR3 length: 14 residues. CDR3 sequence: CASSRDGRYDEAFF. Written as DNA, the CDR3 is TGTGCCAGCAGCCGGGACGGACGTTATGATGAAGCTTTCTTT. The whole variable domain, filled in from reference TRBV7-3 and TRBJ1-1, reads GAGVSQTPSNKVTEKGKYVELRCDPISGHTALYWYRQSLGQGPEFLIYFQGTGAADDSGLPNDRFFAVRPEGSVSTLKIQRTERGDSAVYLCASSRDGRYDEAFFGQGTRLTVV.